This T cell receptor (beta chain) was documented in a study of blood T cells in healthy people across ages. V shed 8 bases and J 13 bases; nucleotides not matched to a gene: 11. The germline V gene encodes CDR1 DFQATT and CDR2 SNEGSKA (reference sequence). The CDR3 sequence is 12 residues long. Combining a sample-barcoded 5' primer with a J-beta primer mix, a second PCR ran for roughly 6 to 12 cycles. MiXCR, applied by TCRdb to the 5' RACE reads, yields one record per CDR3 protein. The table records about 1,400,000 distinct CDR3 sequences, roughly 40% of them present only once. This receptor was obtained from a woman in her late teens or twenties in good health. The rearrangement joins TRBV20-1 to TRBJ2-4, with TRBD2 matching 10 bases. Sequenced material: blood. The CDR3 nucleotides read TGCAGTCCGACTAGCGGGTGGAGGGAGCAGTACTTC. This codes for CSPTSGWREQYF.